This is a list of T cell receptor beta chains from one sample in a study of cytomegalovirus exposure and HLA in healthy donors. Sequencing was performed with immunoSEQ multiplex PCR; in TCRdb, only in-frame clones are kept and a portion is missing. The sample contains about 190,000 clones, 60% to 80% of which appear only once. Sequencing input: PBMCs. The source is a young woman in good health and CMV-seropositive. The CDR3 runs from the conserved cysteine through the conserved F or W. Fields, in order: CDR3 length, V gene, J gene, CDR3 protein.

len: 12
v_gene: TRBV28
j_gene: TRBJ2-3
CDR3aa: CASSSRGDTQYF

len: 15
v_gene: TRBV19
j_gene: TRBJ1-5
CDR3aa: CASSIAAGETQPQHF

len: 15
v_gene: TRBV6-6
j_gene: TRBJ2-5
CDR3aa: CANLVAGARRKTQYF

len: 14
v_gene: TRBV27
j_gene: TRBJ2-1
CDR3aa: CASSLLTGINEQFF

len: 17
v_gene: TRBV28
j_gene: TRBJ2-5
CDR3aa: CASSSILKREGQETQYF

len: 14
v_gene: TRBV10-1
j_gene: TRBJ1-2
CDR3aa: CASSESGGNYGYTF

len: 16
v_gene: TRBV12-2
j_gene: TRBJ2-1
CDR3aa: CASRSIRQGVYNEQFF

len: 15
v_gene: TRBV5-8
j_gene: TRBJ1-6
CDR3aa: CASSLDRRRNSPLHF

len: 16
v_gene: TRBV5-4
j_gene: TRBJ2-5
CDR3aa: CASSWKISGIQETQYF

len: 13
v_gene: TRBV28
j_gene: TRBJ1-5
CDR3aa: CASNNPSGQPQHF

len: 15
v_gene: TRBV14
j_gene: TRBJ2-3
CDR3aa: CASSQRPESTDTQYF

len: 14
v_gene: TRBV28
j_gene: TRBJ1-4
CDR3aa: CASSWGSGKEKLFF

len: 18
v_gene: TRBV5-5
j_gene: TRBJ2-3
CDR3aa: CASSPKGLASGGTDTQYF

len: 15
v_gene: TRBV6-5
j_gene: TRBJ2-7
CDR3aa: CASSYENLAGAEQYF

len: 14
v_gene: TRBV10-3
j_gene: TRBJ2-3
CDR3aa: CASSTFSSTDTQYF

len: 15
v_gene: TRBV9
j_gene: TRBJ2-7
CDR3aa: CASSVAAGRGDEQYF

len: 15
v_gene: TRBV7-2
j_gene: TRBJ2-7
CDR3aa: CASSLGGSGRSEQYF

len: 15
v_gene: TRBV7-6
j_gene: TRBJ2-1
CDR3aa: CASSHRAGGLNEQFF

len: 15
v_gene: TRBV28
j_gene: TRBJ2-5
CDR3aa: CASSRTAGGLETQYF

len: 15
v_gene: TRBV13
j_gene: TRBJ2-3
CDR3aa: CASSSRATSTDTQYF

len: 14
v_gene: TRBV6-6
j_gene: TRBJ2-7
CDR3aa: CASSGDGGSYEQYF

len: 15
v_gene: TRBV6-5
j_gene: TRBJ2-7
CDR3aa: CASSTGAGGIHEQYF

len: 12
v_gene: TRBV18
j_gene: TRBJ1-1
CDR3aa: CASSSQNTEAFF

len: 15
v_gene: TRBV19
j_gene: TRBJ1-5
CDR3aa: CASSISQGSNQPQHF

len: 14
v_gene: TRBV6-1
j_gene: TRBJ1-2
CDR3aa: CASRTPSVGYGYTF

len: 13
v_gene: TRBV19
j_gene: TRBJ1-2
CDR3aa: CASSPGTGGGYTF

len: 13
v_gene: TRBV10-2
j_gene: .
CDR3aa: CASSEQLGYEQYF

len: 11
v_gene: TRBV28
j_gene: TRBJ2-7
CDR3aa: CAAEGRYEQYF

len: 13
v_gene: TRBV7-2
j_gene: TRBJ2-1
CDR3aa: CASSSHRGNEQFF

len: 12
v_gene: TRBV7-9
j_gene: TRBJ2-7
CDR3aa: CASSLVVYEQYF